The rows below give T cell receptor beta chains drawn from one sample of a study of blood T cell repertoires in COVID-19. The data were produced by immunoSEQ multiplex PCR, yet TCRdb's version contains in-frame clones alone and is incomplete. The sample yields 15,000 or so clones, approximately 90% seen once. What was sequenced was peripheral blood. The receptor source for this set is a man aged 45 to 65 with active COVID-19. The CDR3 runs from the conserved cysteine through the conserved F or W.

J: TRBJ2-1
V: TRBV14
CDR3: CASSQGTWTYNEQFF

J: TRBJ2-7
V: TRBV3-1/TRBV3-2
CDR3: CASSQAVSYEQYF

J: TRBJ1-3
V: TRBV6-2/TRBV6-3
CDR3: CASSYGGGSGNTIYF

J: TRBJ1-2
V: TRBV11-2
CDR3: CASSRDNYGYTF

J: TRBJ1-6
V: TRBV6-6
CDR3: CASSTGTDNSPLHF

J: TRBJ2-1
V: TRBV15
CDR3: CATSRVLDGEGGNEQFF

J: TRBJ2-2
V: TRBV4-1
CDR3: CASSLTPGLGTGELFF

J: TRBJ1-1
V: TRBV5-1
CDR3: CASSPPGQGNTEAFF

J: TRBJ1-2
V: TRBV5-1
CDR3: CASSLAPGRDYGYTF

J: TRBJ2-1
V: TRBV25-1
CDR3: CASGGTGYNEQFF

J: TRBJ1-1
V: TRBV6-4
CDR3: CASSAAPGNTEAFF

J: TRBJ2-7
V: TRBV9
CDR3: CASSEGASGRARTYEQYF

J: TRBJ2-5
V: TRBV7-3
CDR3: CASSLTGTSKTQYF

J: TRBJ2-1
V: TRBV10-1
CDR3: CATPGTGGSGSTYNEQFF

J: TRBJ1-2
V: TRBV28
CDR3: CASWDSRGGGYTF

J: TRBJ1-1
V: TRBV6-6
CDR3: CASSYPEYGTEAFF

J: TRBJ2-1
V: TRBV24-1
CDR3: CATSDPPGTGNPYEQFF

J: TRBJ1-1
V: TRBV5-1
CDR3: CASSLGTMNTEAFF

J: TRBJ2-7
V: TRBV9
CDR3: CASSKSWRYYEQYF

J: TRBJ2-1
V: TRBV5-1
CDR3: CASSFGGDNEQFF

J: TRBJ1-1
V: TRBV28
CDR3: CASIRQGNTEAFF

J: TRBJ1-1
V: TRBV27
CDR3: CASSLLTENTEAFF

J: TRBJ2-5
V: TRBV11-3
CDR3: CASKPRGTSIQETQYF

J: TRBJ1-5
V: TRBV24-1
CDR3: CATQEGGALGNQPQHF

J: TRBJ2-1
V: TRBV7-2
CDR3: CASSEGLAREQFF

J: TRBJ2-2
V: TRBV7-8
CDR3: CASPAGDMRELFF

J: TRBJ2-7
V: TRBV4-3
CDR3: CASSQRLAESYEQYF

J: TRBJ2-1
V: TRBV6-2/TRBV6-3
CDR3: CASSRGTSGSWVGYNEQFF

J: TRBJ2-7
V: TRBV4-3
CDR3: CASSQDPRDEQYF

J: TRBJ2-3
V: TRBV7-2
CDR3: CASSDGLAATDTQYF

J: TRBJ1-6
V: TRBV10-1
CDR3: CASSERQGSSPLHF

J: TRBJ1-3
V: TRBV24-1
CDR3: CATSGGSSGNTIYF

J: TRBJ2-7
V: TRBV12-2
CDR3: CASRLTGGPSEQYF

J: TRBJ2-2
V: TRBV9
CDR3: CASSVGQTNTGELFF

J: TRBJ2-5
V: TRBV20-1
CDR3: CSAGRKETQYF

J: TRBJ1-1
V: TRBV28
CDR3: CASSLSWGQGAGNTEAFF

J: TRBJ2-1
V: TRBV2
CDR3: CASSYRTSGSTYNEQFF

J: TRBJ2-2
V: TRBV7-2
CDR3: CASNPHGGTTGELFF

J: TRBJ2-3
V: TRBV28
CDR3: CASRGGGSGADTQYF

J: TRBJ2-4
V: TRBV12-3/TRBV12-4
CDR3: CASSLDRSNIQYF

J: TRBJ2-1
V: TRBV4-3
CDR3: CASSQETRTSGLSYNEQFF

J: TRBJ2-2
V: TRBV2
CDR3: CASSPRQGPGELFF

J: TRBJ1-1
V: TRBV11-2
CDR3: CASSQGAADTEAFF